The next 23 T cell receptor beta chains were all read from a single sample in a study of T cells in women clearing cervical HPV infection. Some clones are missing from TCRdb's copy, which holds only in-frame ones; the method was immunoSEQ multiplex PCR. Across tens of thousands of clones, the top ten clones capture over 7.5% of the sample. The sequencing sample was made of blood buffy coat. The receptors were gathered from a woman aged 18 to 75 with a cervical HPV16 infection that either progressed to CIN3+ or cleared (not recorded which).

Remarks on this clone: The CDR3 goes on 3 residues after the read ends, and that part is filled in from the germline J gene. This chain joins TRBV30 and TRBJ2-3, with a possible D match to TRBD2 (6 bases). The CDR3 is made up of 17 amino acids. Germline CDR1 reads GTSNPN; CDR2 reads SVGIG (reference sequence). The sequenced CDR3 bases are TGTGCCTGGAGTTCTTTTAGACTAGTTGGGTATCAAGAGACG. Translation: CAWSSFRLVGYQET. The whole CDR3 sequence is CAWSSFRLVGYQETQYF.

Regarding this clone: The read comes to an end 3 residues before the CDR3 does, leaving the germline J gene to fill in the end. This chain joins TRBV29-1 and TRBJ1-1; possibly TRBD1 for D (5 bases). The CDR3 runs to 22 residues. Trimming removed 5 bases from V and 1 base from J, with 38 bases in between. From germline, CDR1 is SQVTM and CDR2 ANQGSEA. The CDR3 bases that were read are TGCAGCGTTCATGAGACAGTGTTATTTCACTTGGCGTCTCATGAAGGGAACACTGAA. Translated: CSVHETVLFHLASHEGNTE. The complete CDR3 sequence is CSVHETVLFHLASHEGNTEAFF.

With respect to this clone: The CDR3 end is not reached by the read, which stops 3 residues before it; the germline J gene fills it in. The rearrangement links TRBV7-9 to TRBJ2-1; D may be TRBD2 (5 bases). The germline CDR1 and CDR2 sequences are SEHNR and FQNEAQ (reference sequence). There are 14 residues in the CDR3. V was pared by 4 bases and J by 8 bases, with 15 bases between. CDR3 residues: CASSSSGQWDEQFF. The CDR3 DNA, read in part, is TGTGCCAGCAGCTCGAGCGGCCAGTGGGATGAG.

Comment on this clone: The CDR3 end is not reached by the read, which stops 3 residues before it; the germline J gene fills it in. The J gene is TRBJ2-7, the V gene TRBV10-1; D is unresolved. The CDR3 loop spans 13 amino acids. The germline gives CDR1 WNHNN, CDR2 SYGVQD (reference sequence). Trimming shortened V by 3 bases and J by 0 bases, and 6 bases separated the two germline ends. This CDR3 is CASSEGGSYEQYF. The DNA read from the CDR3 is TGCGCCAGCAGTGAAGGCGGCTCCTACGAG.

About this clone: The read terminates 3 residues before the CDR3 end, so the remaining end is supplied by the germline J gene. The chain recombines TRBV7-2 with TRBJ1-5; 8 bases fit TRBD1. The germline V gene encodes CDR1 SGHTA and CDR2 FQGNSA. The CDR3 spans 14 residues. V was clipped by 2 bases and J by 4 bases; unmatched bases: 1. The chain's CDR3 is CASSLRTGNQPQHF. The sequenced CDR3 bases are TGTGCCAGCAGCTTAAGGACAGGGAATCAGCCC.

With respect to this clone: The read ends 3 residues before the CDR3 terminus; that terminus is restored from the germline J gene. This chain joins TRBV6-2 or TRBV6-3 and TRBJ2-7, with D maybe TRBD2 (6 bases). Trimming took 6 bases from V and 4 from J, leaving 19 bases between them. The CDR3 contains 15 residues. Germline loops: CDR1 MNHEY, CDR2 SVGEGT. The CDR3 DNA, read in part, is TGTGCCAGCAGGAACTTCATCGGGGGTTGGTACGAG. Translating it yields CASRNFIGGWYE. The whole CDR3 is CASRNFIGGWYEQYF.

Points on this clone: The sequence runs out 3 residues before the end of the CDR3; the remainder is reconstructed from the germline J gene. This chain joins TRBV2 and TRBJ1-6, with D tentatively TRBD1 (6 bases). In germline, CDR1 is SNHLY, CDR2 FYNNEI. The CDR3 has 14 amino acids. The V gene lost 5 bases and the J gene lost 8 bases, with 13 bases spanning the gap. The sequenced part of the CDR3 DNA is TGTGCCAGCAGTAACAGGGTCGGGGATTCACCC. It translates to CASSNRVGDSP. The whole CDR3 reads CASSNRVGDSPLHF.

Worth noting for this clone: The read stops 3 residues short of the end of the CDR3; the missing end is completed from the germline J gene. The chain uses TRBV4-1 and TRBJ2-7, with a weak D call TRBD2 (6 bases). Germline V gene lookup returns CDR1 MGHRA and CDR2 YSYEKL. The CDR3 runs to 13 residues. With 0 bases removed from V and 4 bases from J, the gap between germline ends came to 7 bases. The CDR3 spells CASSQDGGYEQYF. Incomplete CDR3 DNA: TGCGCCAGCAGCCAAGATGGGGGGTACGAG.

Regarding this clone: The CDR3 is cut off 3 residues early in the read; its end comes from the germline J gene. The V call is TRBV5-1, the J call TRBJ2-7; 9 nucleotides line up with TRBD1. J lost 5 bases, V lost 3 bases, and 6 bases had no gene match. CDR3 size: 14 residues. CDR1 is SGHRS and CDR2 is YFSETQ in the germline V gene. This CDR3 reads CASSSGTGLDEQYF. The part of the CDR3 DNA that was read is TGCGCCAGCAGCTCCGGGACAGGGTTGGACGAG.

Points on this clone: Read data end 3 residues before the CDR3 end; the end is taken from the germline J gene. This chain uses TRBV4-1 with TRBJ1-4; 9 nucleotides line up with TRBD1. The CDR3 loop spans 17 amino acids. The junction had 11 bases not matched to a gene; V was cut back by 1 base and J by 8 bases. CDR1 MGHRA and CDR2 YSYEKL come from the germline V gene. The CDR3 reads CASSQGQGVKGSEKLFF. The part of the CDR3 DNA that was read is TGCGCCAGCAGCCAAGGACAGGGGGTGAAGGGAAGCGAAAAA.

Concerning this clone itself: The read finishes 3 residues shy of the CDR3 end, and the germline J gene is used to complete it. The rearrangement links TRBV7-2 to TRBJ1-2, with a weak D call TRBD1 (6 bases). V lost 5 bases to trimming and J lost 1 base, with 11 bases between them. The CDR3 is made up of 14 amino acids. Looked up from germline, CDR1 is SGHTA and CDR2 is FQGNSA. CDR3 DNA, as far as it was read: TGTGCCAGCAGCCGAGCAGGGGTTAACTATGGC. It is translated as CASSRAGVNYG. The entire CDR3 protein is CASSRAGVNYGYTF. The full variable domain, completed using reference TRBV7-2 and TRBJ1-2, is GAGVSQSPSNKVTEKGKDVELRCDPISGHTALYWYRQSLGQGLEFLIYFQGNSAPDKSGLPSDRFSAERTGGSVSTLTIQRTQQEDSAVYLCASSRAGVNYGYTFGSGTRLTVV.

Comment on this clone: The read falls 3 residues short of the CDR3 end, and the missing part is taken from the germline J gene. The genes are TRBV20-1 and TRBJ1-2, with a tentative D call TRBD1 (5 bases). The CDR3 has 13 residues. V gave up 6 bases and J gave up 2 bases, with 13 bases separating them. Germline values: CDR1 DFQATT, CDR2 SNEGSKA (reference sequence). CDR3 loop: CSAFGGVNYGYTF. Partial CDR3 DNA: TGCAGTGCGTTCGGGGGGGTGAACTATGGC.

Note on this clone: The read terminates 3 residues before the CDR3 end, so the remaining end is supplied by the germline J gene. This chain links TRBV5-4 with TRBJ2-6, with 7 bases that match TRBD1. Losses at the gene ends were 5 bases for V and 0 bases for J; bases not matched to a gene: 5. CDR3 size: 16 residues. Per the germline V gene, CDR1 is SGHNT and CDR2 is YYREEE (reference sequence). CDR3 region: CASRRDSPSGANVLTF. CDR3 bases read: TGTGCCAGCAGACGGGACAGCCCCTCTGGGGCCAACGTC.

To note about this clone: The junction departs from germline at one end; a sequencing error may be responsible. Read sequence stops 3 residues before the CDR3 end, and the germline J gene provides the missing end. The gene calls are TRBV4-2 and TRBJ1-4; D unresolved. The CDR3 is 15 residues long. Germline V gives CDR1 LGHNA, CDR2 YNFKEQ. The sequenced CDR3 bases are TGCGCCAGCAGCCAAGTTCTGGCCTCTAATGAAAAA. The encoded protein is CASSQVLASNEK. The full CDR3 protein is CASSQVLASNEKLFF.

Comments on this clone: The CDR3 extends 3 residues past the end of the read, so its final part is completed from the germline J gene. The chain has TRBV7-9 and TRBJ1-2; TRBD1 might be the D (6 bases). Germline lookup yields CDR1 SEHNR and CDR2 FQNEAQ (reference sequence). The CDR3 extends over 14 amino acids. Trimming left V 2 bases short and J 3 bases short, with 10 bases between. This CDR3 is CASSLQGSDYGYTF. The DNA read from the CDR3 is TGTGCCAGCAGCTTACAGGGGTCGGACTATGGC.

Concerning this clone: Coverage ceases 3 residues before the CDR3 finishes, and the germline J gene fills in the end. The V and J genes are TRBV5-3 and TRBJ1-5; tentative D call: TRBD1 (6 bases). TRBV5-3 is an ORF for which the function is uncertain. V lost 4 bases to trimming and J lost 1 base, with 12 bases between them. The CDR3 covers 15 residues. The CDR3 sequence: CARSRDILSNQPQHF. The DNA read from the CDR3 is TGTGCCAGAAGCCGGGACATATTGAGCAATCAGCCC.

The CDR3 bases that were read are TGTGCCAGCAGCTTAGTCGCTAGAGGTGGCTATGGC. It yields the protein CASSLVARGGYG. The whole CDR3 is CASSLVARGGYGYTF. This sequence joins TRBV7-8 and TRBJ1-2; D unclear. The CDR3 end lies 3 residues beyond the end of the read and is filled in from the germline J gene. The V gene's germline CDR1 is SGHVS and CDR2 FQNEAQ. The CDR3 length is 15 residues. V was clipped by 1 base and J by 4 bases, with 13 bases between them.

On this clone: The read gets to within 3 residues of the CDR3 end, and the germline J gene fills in the rest. V usage is TRBV20-1 and J usage is TRBJ2-7; D gene unclear. V shed 0 bases and J shed 3 bases, with 12 bases lying between them. The germline V gene has CDR1 DFQATT and CDR2 SNEGSKA (reference sequence). This CDR3 has 14 amino acids. The sequenced CDR3 bases are TGCAGTGCTAGAGATCTAAAGCGAAACTACGAG. Translating it yields CSARDLKRNYE. The whole CDR3 sequence reads CSARDLKRNYEQYF.

With respect to this clone: The CDR3 is cut off 3 residues early in the read; its end comes from the germline J gene. The J gene is TRBJ1-6, the V gene TRBV29-1; D remains ambiguous. V was clipped by 7 bases and J by 1 base, with 14 bases between them. The CDR3 is 15 amino acids. In germline, CDR1 is SQVTM, CDR2 ANQGSEA. The sequenced CDR3 bases are TGCAGCGCCCGAGAGCAGGAATCCTATAATTCACCC. Protein: CSAREQESYNSP. The full CDR3 protein reads CSAREQESYNSPLHF.

Regarding this clone: The CDR3 extends 3 residues past the end of the read, so its final part is completed from the germline J gene. The rearrangement joins TRBV5-1 to TRBJ2-2; 8 positions agree with TRBD1. This CDR3 contains 14 residues. Losses at the gene ends were 4 bases for V and 7 bases for J; bases not matched to a gene: 6. From germline, CDR1 is SGHRS and CDR2 YFSETQ. The sequenced part of the CDR3 DNA is TGCGCCAGCAGCAAGACAGGGGAGAACGGGGAG. This sequence encodes CASSKTGENGE. The full CDR3 protein is CASSKTGENGELFF.

As to this clone: The read is 3 residues too short to cover the CDR3 end, so that end is filled in from the germline J gene. The chain links TRBV14 to TRBJ2-1; the match to TRBD2 covers 9 bases. V trimming: 3 bases; J trimming: 4 bases; junction bases outside the gene matches: 4. Per the germline V gene, CDR1 is SGHDN and CDR2 is FVKESK. The CDR3 length is 15 residues. CDR3 DNA, as far as it was read: TGTGCCAGCAGCCAGTCTCTAGCGGGGTACAATGAG. As protein: CASSQSLAGYNE. The CDR3 reads in full as CASSQSLAGYNEQFF.

On this clone: The DNA ends 3 residues before the CDR3 does, and the rest of the CDR3 is filled in from the germline J gene. The rearrangement joins TRBV7-2 to TRBJ2-7, with D unclear. Per germline, CDR1 SGHTA and CDR2 FQGNSA. The CDR3 runs 13 residues. Trimming pared 1 base from V and 2 bases from J, leaving 6 bases between. This CDR3 reads CASSLVQPYEQYF. Incomplete CDR3 DNA: TGTGCCAGCAGCTTAGTACAGCCCTACGAG.

Worth noting for this clone: The CDR3 extends 3 residues past the end of the read, so its final part is completed from the germline J gene. The chain carries TRBV30 and TRBJ2-1; 11 bases match TRBD2. Trimming cost V 5 bases and J 7 bases; bases outside gene matches: 19. From germline, CDR1 is GTSNPN and CDR2 SVGIG (reference sequence). The CDR3 extends over 18 amino acids. The CDR3: CAWGRVSGRATRENEQFF. The covered CDR3 bases are TGTGCCTGGGGTAGAGTTAGCGGGAGGGCAACGCGTGAAAATGAG.